There are many counts of the clone carrying this T cell receptor (beta chain). Using RNA template, CDR3s of TCR alpha and beta were amplified with iRepertoire arm-PCR. TCRdb re-analysed the multiplex PCR reads in MiXCR, keeping a single row per CDR3 protein. The sample carries about 44,000 distinct CDR3 sequences, 20% to 25% recorded once. These data belong to a study of glioma-infiltrating T cells. The sample consisted of glioma tissue, nonneoplastic brain tissue, or PBMCs (not recorded which). The source of this sequence is a human donor with low-grade glioma or glioblastoma, undergoing nonglioma brain surgery, or in good health (not recorded which).

The CDR3 nucleotides are TGTGCCAGCAGCCTTATGATGACAAGCCAAGAGACCCAGTACTTC. Its protein product is CASSLMMTSQETQYF. The V gene is TRBV11-2, the J gene TRBJ2-5; D is undetermined. The germline V gene has CDR1 SGHAT and CDR2 FQNNGV. The V and J ends lost 5 bases and 1 base respectively, with 14 bases between them. The CDR3 consists of 15 residues.